One TCR beta chain is described in this entry. The sample belongs to a study of OX40 agonist ivuxolimab in advanced cancers. Repertoires were generated with immunoSEQ multiplex PCR, while TCRdb's copy carries only in-frame clones and drops some. Altogether roughly 71,000 clones are present, about 87% being singletons, with the ten largest covering 0.95% to 1.3%. The sequenced sample was CD4+ or CD8+ T cells sorted from blood, obtained in a trial of the OX40 agonist ivuxolimab. The receptor was isolated from an adult with an advanced solid tumor such as melanoma, head and neck, liver or kidney cancer.

Written as DNA, the CDR3 is TGCAGCGTTGTGGGCGGGCTAGGCTACACCTTC. It yields the protein CSVVGGLGYTF. The rearrangement links TRBV29-1 to TRBJ1-2, with D unresolved. The V gene's germline CDR1 is SQVTM and CDR2 ANQGSEA. The V gene lost 4 bases and the J gene lost 8 bases, with 11 bases spanning the gap. The CDR3 contains 11 residues.